This T cell receptor beta chain was captured by sequencing in a study of T cells in Graves' hyperthyroidism and ophthalmopathy. V was clipped by 5 bases and J by 8 bases; unmatched bases: 7. CDR3 length: 15 amino acids. Germline values: CDR1 SEHNR, CDR2 FQNEAQ (reference sequence). Diagnosing involved the use of clinical symptoms, serum thyroxine and TRAb, thyroid ultrasound and orbital computed tomography. RNA transcripts yielded amplified TCR beta CDR3 regions. An initial round of RT-PCR targeting the TCR CDR3 relied on the HTBI primer set. Each CDR3 protein gets one entry after TCRdb re-called the multiplex PCR reads with MiXCR. In the table there are about 300,000 distinct CDR3 sequences, roughly a fifth of which are singletons. This clonotype was observed a few times.

What was sequenced was blood. This chain uses TRBV7-9 with TRBJ2-3; 13 bases are a match to TRBD2. The clonotype comes from a man aged 50-59 years with Graves' ophthalmopathy. DNA for the CDR3: TGTGCCAGCAGCCCTACTAGCGGGAGGGCCGGTACGCAGTATTTT. Residues: CASSPTSGRAGTQYF.